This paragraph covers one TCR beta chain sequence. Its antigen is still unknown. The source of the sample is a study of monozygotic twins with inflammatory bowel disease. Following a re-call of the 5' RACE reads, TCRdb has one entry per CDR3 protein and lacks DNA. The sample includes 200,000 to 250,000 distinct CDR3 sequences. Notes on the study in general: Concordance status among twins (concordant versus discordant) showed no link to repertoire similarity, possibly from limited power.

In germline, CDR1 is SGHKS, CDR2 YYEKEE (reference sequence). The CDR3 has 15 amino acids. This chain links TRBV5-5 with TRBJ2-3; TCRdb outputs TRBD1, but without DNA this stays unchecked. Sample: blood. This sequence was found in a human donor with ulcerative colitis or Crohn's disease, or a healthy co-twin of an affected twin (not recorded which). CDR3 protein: CASSFYSSGADTQYF.